This TCR beta chain appears in the sequencing data of a study of lymphopenia after photon versus proton radiotherapy (dated by TCRdb to about 2019). In terms of the full investigation: In patients with gastrointestinal tumors who developed high-grade lymphopenia, the study compared the immunological effects of photon radiation therapy with those of proton radiation therapy. The cohort comprised 20 patients with gastrointestinal tumors who received either photon or proton therapy and then developed lymphopenia. The study was designed to characterize how the impact on the immune system differs between the two radiation modalities. What the research found in general, with its limitations: Relative stability during treatment was observed in proton-treated patients, whereas loss of naive T cells and TCR diversity and gain of effector/memory populations were observed in photon-treated patients. Across the cohort, an inverse correlation was found between a larger post-nadir drop in TCR diversity and overall survival time among patients who died. The authors looked at the survival association only in patients who died, and they framed better survival with proton therapy as a possibility rather than a demonstrated result. After the lymphocyte count nadir, oligoclonal expansion, especially of CD8+ Temra cells, was observed in photon-treated repertoires, and the drop in diversity was driven by this expansion.

Cut back by 6 bases and 10 bases, the V and J ends lie 20 bases apart. Sequences SGHDT (CDR1) and YYEEEE (CDR2) are obtained from the germline V gene. Taken from cysteine to phenylalanine, the CDR3 has 14 residues. Only the CDR3 part of the read is kept: 42 bases, read in frame from the first base. The library was produced with the immunoSEQ multiplex PCR assay. T cell repertoires were profiled by deep sequencing of rearranged TCR beta loci, alongside multiparametric flow cytometry. TCRdb re-hosts the immuneACCESS table, in-frame sequences only. Its copies lack some clones; in the studies checked, an unresolved V gene accounts for under half of them, and the cause for the rest is not known. The sample table contains under 30,000 clones; only one count was recorded for roughly 90% of them. Around 0.82% of the sample rests with the top ten. A remark on this clone: Its antigen remains undetermined. No base qualities exist here, and no much larger clone lies one base off it.

This receptor was obtained from a woman aged 45-60 years with cholangiocarcinoma. The material sequenced was peripheral blood, taken from a patient treated with photon-based radiotherapy. Rearrangement joined TRBV5-6 to TRBJ2-1; the D call is tentative, TRBD1 or TRBD2, as each matches 5 bases. The CDR3 protein: CASTPGWVGEEQFF. The nucleotide sequence reads TGTGCCAGCACCCCGGGGTGGGTAGGGGAAGAGCAGTTCTTC.